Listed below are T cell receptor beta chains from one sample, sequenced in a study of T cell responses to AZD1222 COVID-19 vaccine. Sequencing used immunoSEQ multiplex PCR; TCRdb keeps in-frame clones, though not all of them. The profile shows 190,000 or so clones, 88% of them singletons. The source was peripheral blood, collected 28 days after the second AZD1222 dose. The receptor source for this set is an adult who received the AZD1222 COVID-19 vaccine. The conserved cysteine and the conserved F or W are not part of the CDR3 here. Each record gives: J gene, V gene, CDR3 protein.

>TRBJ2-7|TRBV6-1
ASSEARTGLEQY
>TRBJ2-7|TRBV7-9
ASSPSSAEQY
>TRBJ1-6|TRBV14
ASSLTGTNSPLH
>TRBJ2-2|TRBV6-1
ASSEGGFWNTGELF
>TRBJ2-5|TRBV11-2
ASSLEGGTGRETQY
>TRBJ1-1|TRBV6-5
ASSYGMVQGRTEAF
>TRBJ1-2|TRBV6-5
ASSYWGQGLY
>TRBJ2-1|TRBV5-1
ASSTGLDGYNEQF
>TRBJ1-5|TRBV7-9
ASSPPGTGTQPQH
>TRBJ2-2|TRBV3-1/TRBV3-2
ASSQRNSVTGELF
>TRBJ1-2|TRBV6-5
ASSTGTGHYGYT
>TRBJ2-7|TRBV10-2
ASSWTPDYEQY
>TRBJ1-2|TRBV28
ASSYPGGFNYGYT
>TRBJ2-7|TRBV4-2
ASSQERGGAGLVHEQY
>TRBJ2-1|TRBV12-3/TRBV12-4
ASTAGLEQF
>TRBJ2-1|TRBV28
ASSLDGQGKYNEQF
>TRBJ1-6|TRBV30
AWSPGIDSPLH
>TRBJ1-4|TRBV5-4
ASSLGRAGVEKLF
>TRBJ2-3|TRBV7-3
ASSPIRLANTDTQY
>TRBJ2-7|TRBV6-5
ASSYGTSYEQY
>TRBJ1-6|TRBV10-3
AVQRGGSNSPLH
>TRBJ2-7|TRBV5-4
ASSTGGGHYEQY
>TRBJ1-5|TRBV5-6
ASNLGGRGNQPQH
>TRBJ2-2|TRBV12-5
ASGLTSGRTGELF
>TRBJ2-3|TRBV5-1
ASSFWGTDTQY
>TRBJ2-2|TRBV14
ASSQALGRTGELF
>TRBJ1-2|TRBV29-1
SVEGDKFYGYT
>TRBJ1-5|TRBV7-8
ASSLGQEGNQPQH
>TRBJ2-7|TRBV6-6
ASSRVVQGSRGYEQY
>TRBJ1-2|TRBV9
ASSVAPGFGYT
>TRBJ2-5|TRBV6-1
ASSEVETQY
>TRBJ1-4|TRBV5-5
ASSGHRGPTEKLF
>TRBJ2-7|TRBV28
ASSYRDEGYEQY
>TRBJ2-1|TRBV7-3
ASSLTGDSYNEQF
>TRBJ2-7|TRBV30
AWSVLADQAEQY
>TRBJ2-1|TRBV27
ASSLGTSGNNEQF
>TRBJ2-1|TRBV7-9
ASSLRKAGDEDEQF
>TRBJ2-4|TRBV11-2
ASSLGLGADIQY
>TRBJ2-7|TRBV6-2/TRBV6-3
ASSLAGTSGSYEQY
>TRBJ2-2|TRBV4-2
ASSPQPMSSGTAGELF
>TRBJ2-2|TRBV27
ASSLFPHTGELF
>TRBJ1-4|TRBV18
ASSPSLGTREKLF
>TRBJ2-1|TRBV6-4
ASRGTSGRTSEQF
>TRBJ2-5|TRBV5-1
ASSLDTSGRPGETQY
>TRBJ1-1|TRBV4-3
ASSQDYRRGTEAF
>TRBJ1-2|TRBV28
ASSLSQANYGYT
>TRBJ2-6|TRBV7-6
ASDSGAGANVLT
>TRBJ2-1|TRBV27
ASSLMGGRGSYNEQF
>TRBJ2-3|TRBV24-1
ATSDPFRGGFTDTQY
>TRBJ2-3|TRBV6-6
ASSKPGTTDTQY
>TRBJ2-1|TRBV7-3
ASSLTGTSGSMFFGNEQF
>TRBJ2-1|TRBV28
ASKSRLKQF
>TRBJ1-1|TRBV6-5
ASLDRGLRNTEAF
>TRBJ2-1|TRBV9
ASSVAPETGYHEQF
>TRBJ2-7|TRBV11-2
ASSLETPAEQY
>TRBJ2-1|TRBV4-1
ASSQVAPQTGMVYNEQF
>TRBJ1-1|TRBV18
ASSPPIYDSPNTEAF